This TCR beta chain was identified during a study of cytomegalovirus exposure and HLA in healthy donors. Across the whole study: Across almost 400 genotyped donors, about 80% landed in the Caucasian-associated ancestry cluster.

It was with 60 Vbeta and 13 Jbeta primers that the PCR ran. Sequencing used immunoSEQ multiplex PCR; TCRdb keeps in-frame clones, though not all of them. Of approximately 150,000 clones in the sample, 76% are singletons; the top ten hold 3.1%. The CDR3 totals 14 residues. V was trimmed by 1 base and J by 4 bases, leaving 12 bases between them. Germline values: CDR1 SGHDT, CDR2 YYEEEE. Specimen: PBMCs. The rearrangement uses TRBV5-6 and TRBJ2-7; D unresolved. The clonotype was recovered from a male donor in good health and CMV-seronegative. The CDR3 region is CASSLNGYEYEQYF. CDR3 DNA: TGTGCCAGCAGCTTGAACGGGTATGAATACGAGCAGTACTTC.